The 19 T cell receptor beta chains given below trace back to one sample, sequenced in a study of CD4 T cells in relation to SARS-CoV-2 and coronaviruses. The unexposed donors gave CD4+ T cells in 2011-2018, prior to COVID-19. After ten to eleven days of culture, CD4+ T cells were isolated. Some clones are missing from TCRdb's copy, which holds only in-frame ones; the method was immunoSEQ multiplex PCR. The table has roughly 15,000 clones, about four fifths seen once. Their antigen targets remain unknown. The sample was CD4+ T cells from PBMCs, cultured in vitro. These TCRs come from a human donor in good health.

This chain connects TRBV20-1 to TRBJ2-3; 7 bases are shared with TRBD2. The CDR3 consists of 11 residues. The V segment lost 3 bases and the J segment 8 bases; nucleotides outside the gene matches: 2. CDR1 is DFQATT and CDR2 is SNEGSKA in the germline V gene (reference sequence). CDR3 protein: CSARASGTQYF. CDR3 DNA: TGCAGTGCTAGGGCTAGCGGTACGCAGTATTTT.

The genes are TRBV18 and TRBJ1-2, with a possible D match to TRBD1 (5 bases). V was pared by 2 bases and J by 1 base, with 8 bases between. Germline CDR1 reads KGHSH; CDR2 reads LQKENI. The CDR3 contains 14 residues. The CDR3 is CASSPTQGNYGYTF. The CDR3 DNA reads TGTGCCAGCTCACCAACGCAGGGTAACTATGGCTACACCTTC.

The chain combines TRBV4-3 with TRBJ2-1; 9 bases line up with TRBD1. Germline lookup yields CDR1 LGHNA and CDR2 YSLEER. V shed 5 bases and J 9 bases; nucleotides not matched to a gene: 11. CDR3 length: 15 amino acids. The CDR3 here is CASSDPGQGSSEQFF. In DNA, the CDR3 is TGCGCCAGCAGCGACCCGGGACAGGGTTCAAGTGAGCAGTTCTTC.

V gene TRBV5-1 combines with J gene TRBJ2-7; D is possibly TRBD2 (6 bases). CDR1 SGHRS and CDR2 YFSETQ come from the germline V gene. CDR3 length: 14 residues. The V end lost 0 bases, the J end lost 2 bases, and 9 bases lay between the germline ends. The DNA for the CDR3 is TGCGCCAGCAGCTTGGGGGACTCCACCTACGAGCAGTACTTC. Its protein is CASSLGDSTYEQYF.

The chain employs TRBV5-6 and TRBJ2-7; D uncertain. V lost 0 bases to trimming and J lost 1 base, with 11 bases between them. CDR3 length: 15 residues. The germline V gene encodes CDR1 SGHDT and CDR2 YYEEEE. The CDR3 here is CASSLVGQASYEQYF. The CDR3 DNA is TGTGCCAGCAGCTTGGTAGGGCAAGCTTCCTACGAGCAGTACTTC.

This chain connects TRBV10-3 to TRBJ2-5; D perhaps matches TRBD1 (6 bases). Per germline, CDR1 ENHRY and CDR2 SYGVKD. There are 15 residues in the CDR3. V was pared by 4 bases and J by 4 bases, with 16 bases between. The CDR3 DNA reads as TGTGCCATCAGTGGCCGCCTAGGGGGTGGAGAGACCCAGTACTTC. Amino acids: CAISGRLGGGETQYF.

V is TRBV6-2 or TRBV6-3 and J is TRBJ2-7; D is perhaps TRBD2 (5 bases). Germline values: CDR1 MNHEY, CDR2 SVGEGT. CDR3 length: 18 amino acids. The V end was cut by 5 bases, the J end by 0 bases, with 23 bases between. The CDR3 loop is CASSPILKGLPTSYEQYF. As DNA, the CDR3 is TGTGCCAGCAGTCCAATCCTCAAAGGACTCCCGACCTCCTACGAGCAGTACTTC.

This chain connects TRBV24-1 to TRBJ2-3; 12 bases are shared with TRBD2. CDR3 length: 16 residues. V was clipped by 4 bases and J by 3 bases; unmatched bases: 4. Germline lookup yields CDR1 KGHDR and CDR2 SFDVKD. The CDR3 reads CATSDPGTSGTDTQYF. The CDR3 bases are TGTGCCACCAGTGACCCCGGGACTAGCGGGACAGATACGCAGTATTTT.

J is TRBJ1-4 and V is TRBV6-5; 7 positions agree with TRBD1. The V gene's germline CDR1 is MNHEY and CDR2 SVGAGI. This CDR3 has 15 residues. The V gene end was trimmed by 6 bases and the J gene end by 0 bases; junction bases not matched to a gene: 4. CDR3: CASRTTGSTNEKLFF. As DNA, the CDR3 is TGTGCCAGCAGAACGACAGGGTCAACTAATGAAAAACTGTTTTTT.

The rearrangement joins TRBV7-2 to TRBJ2-7; either TRBD1 or TRBD2 may fit D (5 bases each). The CDR3 loop spans 16 amino acids. Trimming took 2 bases from V and 6 from J, leaving 20 bases between them. Per the germline V gene, CDR1 is SGHTA and CDR2 is FQGNSA. This CDR3 reads CASSLMVRIGGAEQYF. In DNA form, the CDR3 reads TGTGCCAGCAGCTTAATGGTCCGGATTGGGGGAGCCGAGCAGTACTTC.

DNA of the CDR3: TGTGCCAGCAGCTTAGGCCCGACTCGTTACGAGCAGTACTTC. This sequence encodes CASSLGPTRYEQYF. The chain recombines TRBV7-2 with TRBJ2-7; D gene unclear. The CDR3 is 14 amino acids. From germline, CDR1 is SGHTA and CDR2 FQGNSA. The germline V and J ends were trimmed by 1 base and 4 bases, with 11 bases remaining between them.

The chain uses TRBV5-1 and TRBJ2-1; the D is unclear. V dropped 0 bases and J dropped 8 bases, with 15 bases sitting between them. This CDR3 comprises 15 residues. Germline V gene sequence: CDR1 SGHRS, CDR2 YFSETQ. The CDR3 sequence is CASSLGHKSADEQFF. Written as DNA, the CDR3 is TGCGCCAGCAGCTTGGGACATAAATCCGCGGATGAGCAGTTCTTC.

This clone was recorded once. The rearrangement uses TRBV4-3 and TRBJ2-4; the match to TRBD2 covers 7 bases. The CDR3 runs 21 residues. Germline V gene sequence: CDR1 LGHNA, CDR2 YSLEER. With 0 bases clipped from V and 1 base from J, the junction kept 18 bases outside the gene matches. The CDR3 protein is CASSQELAGTSYGGAKNIQYF. The DNA for the CDR3 is TGCGCCAGCAGCCAAGAATTAGCGGGCACATCCTATGGGGGGGCCAAAAACATTCAGTACTTC.

J is TRBJ2-2 and V is TRBV4-2; 7 bases match TRBD2. The CDR3 totals 17 residues. The J segment lost 6 bases and the V segment lost 0 bases, leaving 10 bases of the junction unmatched. The germline V gene encodes CDR1 LGHNA and CDR2 YNFKEQ. CDR3 sequence: CASSQESGTPRAGELFF. The CDR3 DNA follows: TGTGCCAGCAGCCAAGAGAGCGGGACCCCTCGGGCCGGGGAGCTGTTTTTT.

This chain joins TRBV5-8 and TRBJ2-3, with TRBD1 as a possible D gene (5 bases). The CDR3 sequence is 15 residues long. CDR1 SGHTS and CDR2 YDEGEE come from the germline V gene. V lost 1 base and J lost 2, with 11 bases in between. The CDR3 DNA sequence: TGTGCCAGCAGCTTGCGTGGGGCCGACACAGATACGCAGTATTTT. This encodes CASSLRGADTDTQYF. Looking up the rest from reference TRBV5-8 and TRBJ2-3 gives the full variable domain: EAGVTQSPTHLIKTRGQQATLRCSPISGHTSVYWYQQALGLGLQFLLWYDEGEERNRGNFPPRFSGRQFPNYSSELNVNALELEDSALYLCASSLRGADTDTQYFGPGTRLTVL.

The CDR3, as DNA: TGTGCCAGCAGTGAACAAGGCCTAACGGATGGCTATGGCTACACCTTC. It yields the protein CASSEQGLTDGYGYTF. The chain combines TRBV6-1 with TRBJ1-2; D gene uncertain. The germline V gene encodes CDR1 MNHNS and CDR2 SASEGT. The CDR3 covers 16 residues. The V end was cut by 2 bases, the J end by 4 bases, with 17 bases between.

This sequence joins TRBV7-8 and TRBJ1-3, with D possibly matching TRBD1 (5 bases). The CDR3 length is 15 residues. Trimming removed 5 bases at V and 0 bases at J, with 11 bases between. Germline V gives CDR1 SGHVS, CDR2 FQNEAQ. The CDR3 nucleotides are TGTGCCAGCAGCCGAGGGACGTTCTCTGGAAACACCATATATTTT. It encodes CASSRGTFSGNTIYF.

This clone was recorded once. V is TRBV12-5 and J is TRBJ1-4; D gene unclear. This CDR3 contains 12 residues. V was clipped by 2 bases and J by 12 bases, with 10 bases between them. Germline V gene lookup returns CDR1 LGHNT and CDR2 FRNRAP. CDR3 nucleotide sequence: TGTGCTAGTGGTTTGTTCCTGAGGGAACTGTTTTTT. It encodes CASGLFLRELFF.

The chain links TRBV6-5 to TRBJ1-4; TRBD1 aligns across 9 bases. Germline lookup yields CDR1 MNHEY and CDR2 SVGAGI. This CDR3 contains 14 residues. V trimming: 4 bases; J trimming: 8 bases; junction bases outside the gene matches: 5. The CDR3: CASSSDRGGEKLFF. In DNA form, the CDR3 reads TGTGCCAGCAGTTCGGACAGGGGAGGCGAAAAACTGTTTTTT.